Listed here is a single T cell receptor beta chain. This entry is derived from a study of blood T cell repertoires in COVID-19. In the authors' methods: Researchers report that nucleated cell counts were estimated from reference gene primer amplification. Generated by immunoSEQ multiplex PCR, the TCRdb table keeps only in-frame clones and is missing some. V and J calls and clone size follow that table, whereas D and trimming were derived from the DNA. Among about 140,000 clones, 76% were seen once, and the ten largest hold around 4.8%. The length of the CDR3 is 13 residues. Between the trimmed V and J ends, which lost 7 bases and 4 bases, there was a span of 14 bases. Germline-derived CDR1 and CDR2 are SGDLS and YYNGEE.

Sequenced material: peripheral blood. The TCR originated in a woman aged 80 or over with active or convalescent COVID-19. The chain links TRBV9 to TRBJ1-2, with a weak D call TRBD1 (5 bases). The CDR3 reads CASSAGNVYGYTF. The CDR3 bases are TGTGCCAGCTCGGCAGGGAATGTCTATGGCTACACCTTC.